These 23 T cell receptor beta chains were sequenced from one sample in a study of blood T cells in healthy people across ages. Combining a sample-barcoded 5' primer with a J-beta primer mix, a second PCR ran for about 7 to 11 cycles. TCRdb re-analysed the 5' RACE reads in MiXCR, keeping a single row per CDR3 protein. This table has around 1,600,000 distinct CDR3 sequences, about 45% appearing once. The sample comprised blood. The receptors originated from a woman younger than 35 in good health.

In DNA, the CDR3 is TGCGCCAGCAGTGATCTGACAGGGGAGCAGTACTTC. Its translation: CASSDLTGEQYF. The rearrangement joins TRBV10-1 to TRBJ2-7; TRBD1 aligns across 7 bases. Germline trimming cut 3 bases from V and 7 bases from J; bases unmatched to any gene: 3. Germline values: CDR1 WNHNN, CDR2 SYGVQD (reference sequence). The CDR3 consists of 12 residues.

The rearrangement links TRBV4-3 to TRBJ2-3; a weak D match, TRBD2 (6 bases). This CDR3 comprises 15 residues. Trimming took off 1 base at V and 5 bases at J, with 13 bases between the two ends. Germline V gene data show CDR1 as LGHNA and CDR2 as YSLEER. The CDR3 DNA reads as TGCGCCAGCAGCCAAGCAGGAGGGTTGGGAGATACGCAGTATTTT. Amino acid sequence: CASSQAGGLGDTQYF.

This chain joins TRBV4-3 and TRBJ1-4; D is uncertain. The germline V and J ends were trimmed by 1 base and 4 bases, with 4 bases remaining between them. Germline assignment: CDR1 LGHNA and CDR2 YSLEER. CDR3 length equals 13 residues. The CDR3 here is CASSQGLNEKLFF. CDR3 in DNA: TGCGCCAGCAGCCAAGGCCTTAATGAAAAACTGTTTTTT.

This clonotype was observed a few times. The V and J genes are TRBV15 and TRBJ2-3; D is perhaps TRBD1 (5 bases). The CDR3 is 15 residues long. V lost 6 bases and J lost 0, with 13 bases in between. Germline-derived CDR1 and CDR2 are LNHNV and YYDKDF (reference sequence). In DNA form, the CDR3 reads TGTGCCACCAGTTCTTCACAGGAAAGCACAGATACGCAGTATTTT. Protein product: CATSSSQESTDTQYF.

The chain couples TRBV12-3 or TRBV12-4 to TRBJ1-4, with TRBD1 as a possible D gene (6 bases). The V and J ends lost 5 bases and 4 bases respectively, with 11 bases between them. This CDR3 spans 14 amino acids. The CDR3 nucleotides are TGTGCCAGCAGTGTCACAGGGTATAATGAAAAACTGTTTTTT. This sequence encodes CASSVTGYNEKLFF.

Of note for this clonotype: A much larger clone differs from this one at a single base, so this may be a read error. The chain uses TRBV4-1 and TRBJ2-4; TRBD2 matches 13 bases. Germline trimming cut 1 base from V and 2 bases from J; bases unmatched to any gene: 5. The CDR3 length is 18 residues. Per the germline V gene, CDR1 is MGHRA and CDR2 is YSYEKL. CDR3 in amino acids: CASSQGLAGGLTKNIQYF. The CDR3 bases are TGCGCCAGCAGCCAAGGACTAGCGGGGGGCTTAACCAAAAACATTCAGTACTTC.

V gene TRBV12-3 or TRBV12-4 combines with J gene TRBJ2-3; D remains ambiguous. V lost 5 bases and J lost 2, with 14 bases in between. CDR3 length: 15 amino acids. CDR3 residues: CASSIGPTTTDTQYF. Written as DNA, the CDR3 is TGTGCCAGCAGTATTGGACCGACAACCACAGATACGCAGTATTTT.

The rearrangement uses TRBV6-2 or TRBV6-3 and TRBJ2-3; D is tentatively TRBD1 or TRBD2 (5 bases each). CDR1 is MNHEY, CDR2 SVGEGT, per germline. The CDR3 runs to 15 residues. Between the trimmed V and J ends, which lost 7 bases and 2 bases, there was a span of 16 bases. In nucleotides, the CDR3 is TGTGCCAGCACACCGGGACGCCGGCTCACAGATACGCAGTATTTT. Protein product: CASTPGRRLTDTQYF.

The chain uses TRBV5-1 and TRBJ2-1; D is tentatively TRBD1 or TRBD2 (5 bases each). The CDR3 has 13 residues. The V end was cut by 1 base, the J end by 10 bases, with 12 bases between. CDR1 and CDR2 (germline): SGHRS, YFSETQ. The CDR3: CASSLTGPYEQFF. CDR3 in DNA: TGCGCCAGCAGCTTGACGGGGCCGTACGAGCAGTTCTTC.

CDR3 DNA sequence: TGTGCCAGCAGTAGAGGACTGGAGAATGAGCAGTACTTC. This translates into CASSRGLENEQYF. This chain links TRBV27 with TRBJ2-5, with a possible D match to TRBD2 (5 bases). The V end lost 5 bases, the J end lost 11 bases, and 18 bases lay between the germline ends. Germline V gene lookup returns CDR1 MNHEY and CDR2 SMNVEV (reference sequence). This CDR3 has 13 residues.

V gene TRBV12-3 or TRBV12-4 combines with J gene TRBJ1-2; no definite D call. The V and J ends lost 10 bases and 2 bases respectively, with 20 bases between them. CDR3 length: 15 residues. CDR3 in amino acids: CATLAQGSLNYGYTF. The CDR3 DNA follows: TGTGCCACCTTGGCACAAGGCTCCTTAAACTATGGCTACACCTTC.

The gene calls are TRBV29-1 and TRBJ2-3, with a possible D match to TRBD1 (7 bases). The germline V gene has CDR1 SQVTM and CDR2 ANQGSEA. The CDR3 is 14 residues long. Trimming removed 3 bases from V and 2 bases from J, with 12 bases in between. The CDR3 sequence: CSVEEGANTDTQYF. The DNA of the CDR3 is TGCAGCGTTGAGGAGGGGGCTAACACAGATACGCAGTATTTT.

The J gene is TRBJ2-1, the V gene TRBV29-1; 9 nucleotides align to TRBD2. TRBJ2-7 explains the end of the DNA better; the J call may be wrong. The CDR3 is 14 residues long. Germline CDR1 and CDR2: SQVTM and ANQGSEA. The CDR3 protein is CSHSAGGAYNEQYF. CDR3 nucleotide sequence: TGCAGCCATTCGGCGGGGGGGGCCTACAATGAGCAGTACTTC.

This clonotype was picked up a small number of times. As DNA, the CDR3 is TGTGCCAGCAGTACCCGGCGGGACAGCTATGGCTACACCTTC. This sequence encodes CASSTRRDSYGYTF. The chain has TRBV12-3 or TRBV12-4 and TRBJ1-2; 7 nucleotides line up with TRBD1. This CDR3 is 14 amino acids long. Trimming removed 5 bases from V and 4 bases from J; junction bases left unmatched: 7.

The chain joins TRBV6-8 to TRBJ2-3, with D perhaps TRBD2 (6 bases). The CDR3 spans 14 residues. V dropped 8 bases and J dropped 2 bases, with 14 bases sitting between them. Germline V lookup: CDR1 MNHGY, CDR2 SAAAGT. The CDR3 coding sequence is TGTGCCAGCGTCCCCGGGGGTTCCACAGATACGCAGTATTTT. It codes for CASVPGGSTDTQYF.

This clonotype was observed a few times. The V and J genes are TRBV10-3 and TRBJ1-1; D is uncertain. V shed 10 bases and J shed 2 bases, with 17 bases lying between them. The CDR3 length is 14 residues. The germline V gene encodes CDR1 ENHRY and CDR2 SYGVKD. Here the CDR3 reads CATQRRTANTEAFF. CDR3 coding DNA: TGTGCCACCCAACGTCGGACGGCCAACACTGAAGCTTTCTTT.

Concerning this clonotype itself: One end of the junction is discordant with germline, which a read error may explain. J is TRBJ2-5 and V is TRBV29-1; D is unresolved. The CDR3 extends over 13 amino acids. The V gene's germline CDR1 is SQVTM and CDR2 ANQGSEA. Here the CDR3 reads CGVAGLHQETQYF. Here the CDR3 DNA reads TGCGGCGTTGCCGGGCTGCACCAAGAGACCCAGTACTTC.

This chain uses TRBV7-2 with TRBJ2-3; a possible D gene is TRBD1 (5 bases). The CDR3 length is 14 residues. Trimming stripped 2 bases from V and 6 bases from J, with 12 bases between. Looked up from germline, CDR1 is SGHTA and CDR2 is FQGNSA. The CDR3 sequence: CASSLRAGKDTQYF. CDR3 sequence (DNA): TGTGCCAGCAGCTTACGTGCAGGGAAGGATACGCAGTATTTT.

This sequence joins TRBV9 and TRBJ2-1; possibly TRBD2 for D (6 bases). Trimming cost V 4 bases and J 9 bases, with 20 bases left between them. Germline values: CDR1 SGDLS, CDR2 YYNGEE. The CDR3 totals 15 residues. CDR3 DNA: TGTGCCAGCAGCCCCGGGACTCGGGAGACGAGTGAGCAGTTCTTC. It yields the protein CASSPGTRETSEQFF.

This clonotype was seen more than once but under ten times. This rearrangement joins TRBV9 to TRBJ2-1; perhaps TRBD2 as D (5 bases). Trimming pared 0 bases from V and 4 bases from J, leaving 11 bases between. The CDR3 consists of 15 residues. Germline-derived CDR1 and CDR2 are SGDLS and YYNGEE. CDR3 protein: CASSVAGELYNEQFF. CDR3 nucleotides: TGTGCCAGCAGCGTAGCCGGGGAGCTATACAATGAGCAGTTCTTC.

This chain joins TRBV27 and TRBJ2-1; D is undetermined. Germline CDR1 is MNHEY and CDR2 is SMNVEV (reference sequence). CDR3 length equals 14 residues. Trimming pared 4 bases from V and 2 bases from J, leaving 9 bases between. The CDR3 DNA follows: TGTGCCAGCAGTTCCGTGGGCCCCTACAATGAGCAGTTCTTC. This translates into CASSSVGPYNEQFF.

The chain links TRBV10-3 to TRBJ2-3, with D maybe TRBD2 (6 bases). V lost 6 bases and J 2 bases, leaving 12 bases between the germline ends. This CDR3 region has 14 residues. Germline V lookup: CDR1 ENHRY, CDR2 SYGVKD. CDR3 sequence reads: CAISGGWTTDTQYF. DNA of the CDR3: TGTGCCATCAGCGGAGGGTGGACCACAGATACGCAGTATTTT.

CDR3 DNA sequence: TGTGCCAGCAGCGTAGACGGGGGGACTAGCACAGATACGCAGTATTTT. Its translation is CASSVDGGTSTDTQYF. This chain links TRBV9 with TRBJ2-3; 7 bases are shared with TRBD2. Losses at the gene ends were 0 bases for V and 0 bases for J; bases not matched to a gene: 4. This CDR3 is built from 16 residues. Germline V CDR1 and CDR2: SGDLS, YYNGEE.